Following are 25 T cell receptor beta chains from one sample sequenced in a study of cytomegalovirus exposure and HLA in healthy donors. The PCR employed 60 Vbeta primers together with 13 Jbeta primers. Sequencing used immunoSEQ multiplex PCR; TCRdb keeps in-frame clones, though not all of them. This sample has about 100,000 clones, with approximately 70% found just once. The specimen was PBMCs. These receptors all stem from a middle-aged man in good health and CMV-seropositive.

The rearrangement links TRBV7-9 to TRBJ2-7; 7 bases are a match to TRBD2. Germline V gene lookup returns CDR1 SEHNR and CDR2 FQNEAQ (reference sequence). The trim removed 5 bases at V and 4 bases at J, leaving 8 bases unmatched. The CDR3 has 14 amino acids. CDR3 bases: TGTGCCAGCAGCGCGGTCGGGGGAGGGTACGAGCAGTACTTC. Amino acid sequence: CASSAVGGGYEQYF.

This clone has a single count. This chain uses TRBV6-5 with TRBJ2-2, with D maybe TRBD1 (6 bases). The CDR3 contains 15 residues. Germline loops: CDR1 MNHEY, CDR2 SVGAGI. Trimming cost V 5 bases and J 3 bases, with 13 bases left between them. CDR3 sequence reads: CASSRTGPDTGELFF. The DNA of the CDR3 is TGTGCCAGCAGTCGAACAGGGCCTGACACCGGGGAGCTGTTTTTT.

The rearrangement joins TRBV27 to TRBJ1-5; a weak D match, TRBD1 (5 bases). The CDR3 is made up of 17 amino acids. The V end was cut by 4 bases, the J end by 4 bases, with 20 bases between. CDR1 and CDR2 from the germline V gene are MNHEY and SMNVEV (reference sequence). In DNA, the CDR3 is TGTGCCAGCAGTTCACAAGGCGAGGCAGGGCAAAATCAGCCCCAGCATTTT. Amino acids: CASSSQGEAGQNQPQHF.

This chain joins TRBV15 and TRBJ2-5; maybe TRBD1 (5 bases). Germline CDR1 is LNHNV and CDR2 is YYDKDF (reference sequence). The ends were cut back, 0 bases at V and 5 bases at J, with 13 bases in the middle. CDR3 length: 15 amino acids. CDR3 DNA sequence: TGTGCCACCAGCAGAGATCTAGGGGCCAGGGAGACCCAGTACTTC. It is translated as CATSRDLGARETQYF.

The genes are TRBV23-1 and TRBJ1-5; no reliable D call. TRBV23-1 is noted as an ORF with a role that remains uncertain. This CDR3 spans 14 amino acids. Trimming pared 0 bases from V and 9 bases from J, leaving 12 bases between. Here the CDR3 DNA reads TGCGCCAGCAGTCAATCGTTAGCCGCTCTGCCCCAGCATTTT. Translation gives CASSQSLAALPQHF.

V is TRBV28 and J is TRBJ1-5; 8 bases are shared with TRBD1. Germline CDR1 MDHEN, CDR2 SYDVKM. With V trimmed by 5 bases and J by 7 bases, 7 bases remained unmatched. The CDR3 has 14 amino acids. The CDR3 region is CASSLGQGLQPQHF. The CDR3 DNA sequence: TGTGCCAGCAGTCTCGGACAGGGTCTCCAGCCCCAGCATTTT.

The chain links TRBV19 to TRBJ1-1, with 8 bases aligning to TRBD1. Germline-derived CDR1 and CDR2 are LNHDA and SQIVND (reference sequence). This CDR3 has 13 residues. J gave up 3 bases and V 7 bases, and 4 bases lay outside the gene matches. DNA for the CDR3: TGTGCCAGTAACGACAGGGGCGACACTGAAGCTTTCTTT. Translating it yields CASNDRGDTEAFF.

The V call is TRBV7-2, the J call TRBJ1-1, with unresolved D. Trimming left V 1 base short and J 1 base short, with 7 bases between. The germline CDR1 and CDR2 sequences are SGHTA and FQGNSA. CDR3 length: 14 amino acids. In DNA form, the CDR3 reads TGTGCCAGCAGCTTAGGTCCAGAGAACACTGAAGCTTTCTTT. Protein sequence: CASSLGPENTEAFF.

This clone has only a few counts. The chain couples TRBV7-3 to TRBJ1-2; 7 nucleotides align to TRBD1. The trim removed 5 bases at V and 8 bases at J, leaving 8 bases unmatched. This CDR3 has 13 residues. CDR1 and CDR2 (germline): SGHTA, FQGTGA. CDR3 sequence (DNA): TGTGCCAGCAGCCGCGACAGGGACCAAGGCTACACCTTC. Protein: CASSRDRDQGYTF.

The chain recombines TRBV28 with TRBJ1-4, with 8 bases that match TRBD1. V lost 5 bases and J lost 4; bases outside the gene matches: 9. Germline V gives CDR1 MDHEN, CDR2 SYDVKM. The CDR3 has 16 amino acids. CDR3 amino acids: CASSTPSTGVNEKLFF. The DNA of the CDR3 is TGTGCCAGCAGTACCCCCTCGACAGGGGTTAATGAAAAACTGTTTTTT. Full variable domain (outside the CDR3, taken from reference TRBV28 and TRBJ1-4): DVKVTQSSRYLVKRTGEKVFLECVQDMDHENMFWYRQDPGLGLRLIYFSYDVKMKEKGDIPEGYSVSREKKERFSLILESASTNQTSMYLCASSTPSTGVNEKLFFGSGTQLSVL.

CDR3 DNA: TGCGCCAGCAGCTTGACAGGGGGCCATTACAATGAGCAGTTCTTC. Residues: CASSLTGGHYNEQFF. The chain employs TRBV5-1 and TRBJ2-1, with TRBD1 matching 9 bases. The V segment lost 1 base and the J segment 4 bases; nucleotides outside the gene matches: 3. Per germline, CDR1 SGHRS and CDR2 YFSETQ. This CDR3 has 15 amino acids.

In DNA, the CDR3 is TGTGCCAGCAGTTACGGGACAGAAGCTTTCTTT. Its translation is CASSYGTEAFF. The chain employs TRBV5-6 and TRBJ1-1, with D possibly matching TRBD1 (6 bases). The CDR3 runs to 11 residues. V was cut by 5 bases and J by 8 bases, with 10 bases left in between. Germline lookup yields CDR1 SGHDT and CDR2 YYEEEE.

The rearrangement joins TRBV29-1 to TRBJ1-2, with a weak D call TRBD1 (6 bases). The V and J ends lost 8 bases and 12 bases respectively, with 10 bases between them. CDR1 and CDR2 from the germline V gene are SQVTM and ANQGSEA. The CDR3 covers 8 residues. The CDR3 nucleotides read TGCAGCCCCGAGGGGGACACCTTC. It encodes CSPEGDTF.

The V gene is TRBV27, the J gene TRBJ2-7; 15 bases align to TRBD2. The length of the CDR3 is 17 residues. Germline CDR1 is MNHEY and CDR2 is SMNVEV (reference sequence). V shed 2 bases, J shed 5 bases, and the junction held 7 bases outside the gene matches. The CDR3, as DNA: TGTGCCAGCAGTTTACGGACTAGCGGGAGGGCCAGCGACGAGCAGTACTTC. It encodes CASSLRTSGRASDEQYF.

The sample holds a few counts of this clone. V is TRBV30 and J is TRBJ1-3; D gene unclear. CDR3 size: 15 residues. The V end was cut by 0 bases, the J end by 2 bases, with 11 bases between. From germline, CDR1 is GTSNPN and CDR2 SVGIG (reference sequence). CDR3 sequence (DNA): TGTGCCTGGAGTGTTGTTCGAGGGACTGGAAACACCATATATTTT. Encoded protein: CAWSVVRGTGNTIYF.

The chain carries TRBV6-4 and TRBJ1-4; TRBD1 agrees at 8 bases. The CDR3 contains 15 residues. Germline V gene data show CDR1 as MRHNA and CDR2 as SNTAGT. With V trimmed by 0 bases and J by 6 bases, 3 bases remained unmatched. The CDR3 nucleotides read TGTGCCAGCAGTGACTCGACGGGACAGGATGAAAAACTGTTTTTT. Amino acids: CASSDSTGQDEKLFF.

This chain links TRBV4-2 with TRBJ2-7, with a weak D call TRBD2 (7 bases). The CDR3 is 15 amino acids. From germline, CDR1 is LGHNA and CDR2 YNFKEQ. The V gene lost 4 bases and the J gene lost 6 bases, with 19 bases spanning the gap. This chain's CDR3 is CASSPEGGGRSEQYF. The CDR3 nucleotides read TGTGCCAGCAGCCCCGAGGGGGGGGGACGTTCCGAGCAGTACTTC.

The chain joins TRBV2 to TRBJ1-1, with D unclear. From germline, CDR1 is SNHLY and CDR2 FYNNEI. The V gene lost 3 bases and the J gene lost 7 bases, with 12 bases spanning the gap. This CDR3 contains 13 residues. Here the CDR3 DNA reads TGTGCCAGCAGTGACCCACTATCGAGTGAAGCTTTCTTT. Protein product: CASSDPLSSEAFF.

The chain recombines TRBV5-6 with TRBJ2-7; TRBD2 might be the D (5 bases). The length of the CDR3 is 17 residues. Germline loops: CDR1 SGHDT, CDR2 YYEEEE. Trimming took 2 bases from V and 0 from J, leaving 18 bases between them. CDR3 DNA: TGTGCCAGCAGCTTTGTTCTCGGCGGGTGGATCTCCTACGAGCAGTACTTC. It codes for CASSFVLGGWISYEQYF.

The chain carries TRBV6-6 and TRBJ2-1; 8 positions match TRBD2. The CDR3 covers 14 residues. Germline CDR1 is MNHNY and CDR2 is SVGAGI (reference sequence). The junction had 8 bases not matched to a gene; V was cut back by 10 bases and J by 3 bases. The CDR3 spells CATGLAGDYNEQFF. CDR3 DNA: TGTGCCACCGGACTAGCCGGGGACTACAATGAGCAGTTCTTC.

This sequence joins TRBV6-1 and TRBJ2-3; D call uncertain. The CDR3 extends over 12 amino acids. Trimming removed 3 bases at V and 2 bases at J, with 3 bases between. CDR1 is MNHNS and CDR2 is SASEGT in the germline V gene. The CDR3 here is CASSDYTDTQYF. CDR3 sequence (DNA): TGTGCCAGCAGTGACTACACAGATACGCAGTATTTT.

This clone has a handful of counts. The rearrangement joins TRBV15 to TRBJ2-7, with D perhaps TRBD1 (5 bases). The CDR3 is 14 residues long. Germline values: CDR1 LNHNV, CDR2 YYDKDF (reference sequence). Trimming removed 3 bases from V and 4 bases from J, with 13 bases in between. For the CDR3, the DNA is TGTGCCACCAGCAGGCAGGGTCCTGGGTACGAGCAGTACTTC. This encodes CATSRQGPGYEQYF.

This clone was recorded once. This rearrangement joins TRBV5-4 to TRBJ1-2; the match to TRBD1 covers 8 bases. The CDR3 length is 13 residues. Germline V gives CDR1 SGHNT, CDR2 YYREEE (reference sequence). V was pared by 3 bases and J by 6 bases, with 4 bases of the junction left unmatched. The CDR3 reads CASSWTGKDGYTF. CDR3 coding DNA: TGTGCCAGCAGCTGGACAGGGAAGGATGGCTACACCTTC.

In its sample, this clone was seen once. J is TRBJ2-1 and V is TRBV30, with no clear D. The germline CDR1 and CDR2 sequences are GTSNPN and SVGIG (reference sequence). Deletions cut 2 bases from V and 4 bases from J, with 3 bases between. The CDR3 consists of 11 residues. CDR3 sequence (DNA): TGTGCCTGGAGTATATACAATGAGCAGTTCTTC. Its translation: CAWSIYNEQFF.

V is TRBV19 and J is TRBJ2-1; 7 bases match TRBD2. Trimming took 2 bases from V and 7 from J; bases not matched to a gene: 8. Germline V lookup: CDR1 LNHDA, CDR2 SQIVND (reference sequence). The CDR3 loop spans 15 amino acids. The CDR3 coding sequence is TGTGCCAGTAGTATAAATGCGGGAGAAGGGAATGAGCAGTTCTTC. Its translation is CASSINAGEGNEQFF.